The TCR beta chain described here comes from a study of post-analysis software for immune sequencing data. This clonotype was seen more than once but under ten times. The target antigen is unknown. Unique molecular identifiers were built into the TCR beta cDNA libraries. There were roughly 0.85 to 11 million T cells, and about 500,000 cDNA molecules came from them. TCRdb independently ran MiXCR on the PCR reads; one entry per CDR3 protein. Here the sample spans hundreds of thousands of distinct CDR3 sequences, 53% being singletons. This CDR3 comprises 16 residues. The germline V gene has CDR1 SEHNR and CDR2 FQNEAQ (reference sequence). Trimming took 3 bases from V and 0 from J, leaving 14 bases between them. Whole-study findings and limits: Controls had significantly higher normalized Chao1 diversity than multiple sclerosis patients. Higher frequency in patients than in controls was seen for about five TRBV segments, with TRBV5-6, TRBV5-1 and TRBV20-1 among them.

The source material was blood. The genes are TRBV7-9 and TRBJ2-5, with D unresolved. The TCR originated in a girl aged 10 to 17 with multiple sclerosis. The CDR3 DNA is TGTGCCAGCAGCTTGTTTATGCAGTCCTACCAAGAGACCCAGTACTTC. Its translation: CASSLFMQSYQETQYF. The entire variable domain, with the rest obtained from reference TRBV7-9 and TRBJ2-5, is as follows: DTGVSQNPRHKITKRGQNVTFRCDPISEHNRLYWYRQTLGQGPEFLTYFQNEAQLEKSRLLSDRFSAERPKGSFSTLEIQRTEQGDSAMYLCASSLFMQSYQETQYFGPGTRLLVL.